The TCR beta chain under discussion was sequenced for a study of chemoradiotherapy in HPV16-positive cancers. Whole-study context: A couple of HPV16-positive patients' cells yielded candidate HPV-specific clones and common motifs.

Study observations and caveats: HPV-responsive T-cell expansion during chemoradiotherapy was linked to improved recurrence-free survival in HPV16-positive patients. During treatment, candidate HPV-specific clones and E7-related motifs expanded in tumor.

Trimming cost V 3 bases and J 5 bases; bases outside gene matches: 10. Germline CDR1 reads KGHSH; CDR2 reads LQKENI. CDR3 size: 16 residues. About this clone itself: What it binds is unknown.

Assay: immunoSEQ multiplex PCR; the TCRdb copy retains only in-frame clones and omits some. The sample has approximately 58,000 clones; over 85% are singletons. The TCR originated in a human donor with HPV-associated anogenital cancer. Sequenced here: blood, sampled from a patient who underwent chemoradiotherapy. V is TRBV18 and J is TRBJ2-5, with 9 bases identical to TRBD1. CDR3 nucleotides: TGTGCCAGCTCACCGAATAGGGGACAGGGAGAGGAGACCCAGTACTTC. This sequence encodes CASSPNRGQGEETQYF.